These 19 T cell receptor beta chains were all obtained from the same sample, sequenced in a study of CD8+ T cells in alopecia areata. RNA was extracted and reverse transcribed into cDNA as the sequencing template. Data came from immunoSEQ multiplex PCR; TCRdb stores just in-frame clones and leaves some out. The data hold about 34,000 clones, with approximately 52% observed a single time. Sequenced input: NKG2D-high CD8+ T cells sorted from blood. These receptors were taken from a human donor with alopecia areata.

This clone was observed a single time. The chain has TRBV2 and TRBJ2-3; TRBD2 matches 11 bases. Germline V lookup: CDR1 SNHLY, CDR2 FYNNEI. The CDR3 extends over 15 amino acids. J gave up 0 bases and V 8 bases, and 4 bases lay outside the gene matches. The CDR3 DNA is TGTGCCAGCGGGGGACTAGCGGCTAGCACAGATACGCAGTATTTT. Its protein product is CASGGLAASTDTQYF. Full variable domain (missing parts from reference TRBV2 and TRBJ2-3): EPEVTQTPSHQVTQMGQEVILRCVPISNHLYFYWYRQILGQKVEFLVSFYNNEISEKSEIFDDQFSVERPDGSNFTLKIRSTKLEDSAMYFCASGGLAASTDTQYFGPGTRLTVL.

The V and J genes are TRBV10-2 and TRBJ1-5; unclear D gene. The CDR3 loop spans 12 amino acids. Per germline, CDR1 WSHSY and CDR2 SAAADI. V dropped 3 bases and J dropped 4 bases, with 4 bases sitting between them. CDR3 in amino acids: CASSDPNQPQHF. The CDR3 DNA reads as TGCGCCAGCAGTGACCCAAATCAGCCCCAGCATTTT.

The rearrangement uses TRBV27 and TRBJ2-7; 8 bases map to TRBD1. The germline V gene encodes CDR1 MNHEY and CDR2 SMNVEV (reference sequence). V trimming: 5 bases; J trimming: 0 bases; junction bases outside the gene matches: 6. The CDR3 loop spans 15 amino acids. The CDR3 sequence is CASSPGQAASYEQYF. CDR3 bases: TGTGCCAGCAGTCCGGGACAGGCCGCCTCCTACGAGCAGTACTTC.

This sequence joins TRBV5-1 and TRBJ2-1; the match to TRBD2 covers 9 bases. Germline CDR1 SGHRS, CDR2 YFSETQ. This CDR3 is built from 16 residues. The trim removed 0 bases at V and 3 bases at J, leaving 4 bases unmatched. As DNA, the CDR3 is TGCGCCAGCAGCTTGGGGCTAGCGGGGCACTACAATGAGCAGTTCTTC. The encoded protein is CASSLGLAGHYNEQFF.

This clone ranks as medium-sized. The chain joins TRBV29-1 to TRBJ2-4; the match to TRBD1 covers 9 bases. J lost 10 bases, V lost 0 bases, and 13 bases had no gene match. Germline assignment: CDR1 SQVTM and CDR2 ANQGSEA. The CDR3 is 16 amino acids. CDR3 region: CSVEDPRDRVAGIQYF. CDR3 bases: TGCAGCGTTGAAGATCCCCGGGACAGGGTAGCCGGGATTCAGTACTTC.

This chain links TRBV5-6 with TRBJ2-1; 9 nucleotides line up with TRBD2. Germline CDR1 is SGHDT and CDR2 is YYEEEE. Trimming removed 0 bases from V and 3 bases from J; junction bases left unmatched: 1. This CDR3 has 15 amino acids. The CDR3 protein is CASSLASGVYNEQFF. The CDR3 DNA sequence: TGTGCCAGCAGCTTGGCTAGCGGGGTCTACAATGAGCAGTTCTTC.

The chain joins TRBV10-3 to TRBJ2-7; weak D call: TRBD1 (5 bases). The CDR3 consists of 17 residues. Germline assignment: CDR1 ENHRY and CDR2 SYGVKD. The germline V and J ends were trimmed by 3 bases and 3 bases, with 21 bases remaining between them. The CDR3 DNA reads TGTGCCATCAGTGAATCCCACGAGACAGAGGACCTCTACGAGCAGTACTTC. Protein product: CAISESHETEDLYEQYF.

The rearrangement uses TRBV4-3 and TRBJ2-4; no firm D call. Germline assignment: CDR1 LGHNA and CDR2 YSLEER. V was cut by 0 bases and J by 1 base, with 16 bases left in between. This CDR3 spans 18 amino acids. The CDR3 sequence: CASSQEPYGSSAKNIQYF. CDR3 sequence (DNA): TGCGCCAGCAGCCAAGAACCTTACGGCAGTTCGGCCAAAAACATTCAGTACTTC.

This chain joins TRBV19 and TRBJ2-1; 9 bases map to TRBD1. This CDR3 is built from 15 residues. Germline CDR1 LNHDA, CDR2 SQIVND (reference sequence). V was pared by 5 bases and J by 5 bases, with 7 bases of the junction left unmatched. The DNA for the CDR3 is TGTGCCAGTAGTCCATGGACAGGGGCCGACAATGAGCAGTTCTTC. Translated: CASSPWTGADNEQFF.

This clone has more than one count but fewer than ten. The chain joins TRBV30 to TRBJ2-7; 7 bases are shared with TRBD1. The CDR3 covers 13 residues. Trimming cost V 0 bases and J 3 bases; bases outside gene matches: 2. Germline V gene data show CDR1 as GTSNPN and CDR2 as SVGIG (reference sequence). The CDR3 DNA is TGTGCCTGGAGTGTAGGGGGCGTCTACGAGCAGTACTTC. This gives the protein CAWSVGGVYEQYF.

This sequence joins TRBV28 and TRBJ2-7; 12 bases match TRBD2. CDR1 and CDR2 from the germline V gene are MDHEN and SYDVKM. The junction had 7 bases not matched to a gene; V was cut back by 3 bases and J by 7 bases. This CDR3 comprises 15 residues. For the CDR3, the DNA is TGTGCCAGCAGTTTGTGGACTAGCGGGGAGGGGGAGCAGTACTTC. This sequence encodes CASSLWTSGEGEQYF. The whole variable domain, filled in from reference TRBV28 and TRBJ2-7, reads DVKVTQSSRYLVKRTGEKVFLECVQDMDHENMFWYRQDPGLGLRLIYFSYDVKMKEKGDIPEGYSVSREKKERFSLILESASTNQTSMYLCASSLWTSGEGEQYFGPGTRLTVT.

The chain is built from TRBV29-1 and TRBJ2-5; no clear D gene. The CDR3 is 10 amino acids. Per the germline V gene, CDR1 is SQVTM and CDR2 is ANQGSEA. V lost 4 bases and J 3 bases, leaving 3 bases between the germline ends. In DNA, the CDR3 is TGCAGCGTTGGAAAAGAGACCCAGTACTTC. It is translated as CSVGKETQYF. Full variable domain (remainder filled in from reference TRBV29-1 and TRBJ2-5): SAVISQKPSRDICQRGTSLTIQCQVDSQVTMMFWYRQQPGQSLTLIATANQGSEATYESGFVIDKFPISRPNLTFSTLTVSNMSPEDSSIYLCSVGKETQYFGPGTRLLVL.

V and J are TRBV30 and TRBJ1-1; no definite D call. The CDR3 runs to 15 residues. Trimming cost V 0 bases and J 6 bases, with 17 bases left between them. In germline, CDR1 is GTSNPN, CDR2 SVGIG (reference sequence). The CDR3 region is CAWSVLLGINAEAFF. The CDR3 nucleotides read TGTGCCTGGAGTGTACTTCTAGGAATTAATGCTGAAGCTTTCTTT.

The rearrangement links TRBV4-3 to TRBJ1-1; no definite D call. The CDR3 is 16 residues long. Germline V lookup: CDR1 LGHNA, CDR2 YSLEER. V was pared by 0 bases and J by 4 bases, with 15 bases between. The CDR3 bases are TGCGCCAGCAGCCAAGAGGCCAAGCGCGGAATCACTGAAGCTTTCTTT. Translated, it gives CASSQEAKRGITEAFF.

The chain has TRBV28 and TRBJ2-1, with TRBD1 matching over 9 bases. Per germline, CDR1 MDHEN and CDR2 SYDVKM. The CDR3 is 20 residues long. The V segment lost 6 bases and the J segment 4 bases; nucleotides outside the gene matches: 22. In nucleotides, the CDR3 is TGTGCCAGCAGCTCCCCTCCGTTCAGTGTCTTGGGGACAGGGTACAATGAGCAGTTCTTC. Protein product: CASSSPPFSVLGTGYNEQFF.

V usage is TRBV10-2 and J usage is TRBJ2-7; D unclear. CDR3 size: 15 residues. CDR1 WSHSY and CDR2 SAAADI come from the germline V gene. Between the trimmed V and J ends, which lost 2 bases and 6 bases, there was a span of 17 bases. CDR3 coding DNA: TGCGCCAGCAGTGAGCCGACCCTCCGCAGGATCGAGCAGTACTTC. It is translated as CASSEPTLRRIEQYF.

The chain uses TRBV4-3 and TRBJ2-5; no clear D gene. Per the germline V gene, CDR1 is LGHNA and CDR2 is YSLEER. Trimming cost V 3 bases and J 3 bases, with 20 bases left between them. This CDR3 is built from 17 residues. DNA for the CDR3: TGCGCCAGCAGCCAGGATATCAATTTTGGCACCGAAGAGACCCAGTACTTC. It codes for CASSQDINFGTEETQYF.

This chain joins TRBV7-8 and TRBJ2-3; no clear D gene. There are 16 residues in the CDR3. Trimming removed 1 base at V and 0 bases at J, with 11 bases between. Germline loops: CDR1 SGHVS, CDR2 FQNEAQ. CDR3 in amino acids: CASSLGLVLSTDTQYF. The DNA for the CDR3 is TGTGCCAGCAGCTTAGGCCTAGTCCTAAGCACAGATACGCAGTATTTT.

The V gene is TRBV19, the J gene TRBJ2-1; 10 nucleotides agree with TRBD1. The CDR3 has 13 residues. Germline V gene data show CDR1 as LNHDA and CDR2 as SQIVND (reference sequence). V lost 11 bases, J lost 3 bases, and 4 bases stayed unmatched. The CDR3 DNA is TGTGCCGGAGGACAGGGGGGCTACAATGAGCAGTTCTTC. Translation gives CAGGQGGYNEQFF.